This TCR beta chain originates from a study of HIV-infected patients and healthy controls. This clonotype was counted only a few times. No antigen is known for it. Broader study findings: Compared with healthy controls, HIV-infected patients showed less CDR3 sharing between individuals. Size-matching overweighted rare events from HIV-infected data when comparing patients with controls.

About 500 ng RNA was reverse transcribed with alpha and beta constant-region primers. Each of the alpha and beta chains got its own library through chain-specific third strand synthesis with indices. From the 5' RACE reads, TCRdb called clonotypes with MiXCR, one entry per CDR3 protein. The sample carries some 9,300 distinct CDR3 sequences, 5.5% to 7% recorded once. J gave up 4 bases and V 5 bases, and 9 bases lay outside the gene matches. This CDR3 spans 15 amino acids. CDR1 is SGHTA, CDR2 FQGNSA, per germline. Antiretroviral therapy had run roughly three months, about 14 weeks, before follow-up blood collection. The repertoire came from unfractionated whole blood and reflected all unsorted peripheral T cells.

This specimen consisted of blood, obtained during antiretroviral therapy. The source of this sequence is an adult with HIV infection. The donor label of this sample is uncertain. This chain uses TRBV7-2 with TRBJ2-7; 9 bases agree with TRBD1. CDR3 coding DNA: TGTGCCAGCAGCCCCGGGGGACAGGGTATGTACGAGCAGTACTTC. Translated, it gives CASSPGGQGMYEQYF. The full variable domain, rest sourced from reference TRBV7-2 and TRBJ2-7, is GAGVSQSPSNKVTEKGKDVELRCDPISGHTALYWYRQSLGQGLEFLIYFQGNSAPDKSGLPSDRFSAERTGGSVSTLTIQRTQQEDSAVYLCASSPGGQGMYEQYFGPGTRLTVT.